The T cell receptor beta chain described here comes from a study of breast tumors, draining lymph nodes, adjacent tissues. This clonotype was seen repeatedly, ten times or more. An end of the junction differs from the germline gene, which may be a read error. One entry per CDR3 protein, called by TCRdb with MiXCR from the multiplex PCR reads. The data contain under 80,000 distinct CDR3 sequences, 43% of them singletons. The germline V gene encodes CDR1 SSHAT and CDR2 FNYEAQ (reference sequence). The CDR3 spans 12 residues. Material for sequencing was breast tumor tissue. This sequence originates from a female donor with breast cancer. Some clones in this sample may be carry-over from other donors' samples. This chain joins TRBV7-7 and TRBJ2-5, with no clear D. As DNA, the CDR3 is TGTGCTAGCAGCTTTGTAGGGGAGACCCAGTACTTC. Translating gives CASSFVGETQYF.